This T cell receptor beta chain was recorded in a study of human T cells and chemical hapten exposure. J lost 5 bases, V lost 6 bases, and 6 bases had no gene match. The CDR3 runs 14 residues. CDR1 is SEHNR and CDR2 is FQNEAQ in the germline V gene (reference sequence). Time point noted: patch test 3, about 24 weeks after DPC sensitization. Regarding treatment: therapeutic diphenylcyclopropenone sensitization with weekly scalp DPC. This clonotype turned up a few times. Via MiXCR, TCRdb re-called the RACE reads, giving one row per CDR3 protein. The sample includes roughly 90,000 distinct CDR3 sequences, approximately 10% of them seen just once.

This sequence originates from a woman aged 25 to 45 with alopecia areata. Some clones in this sample may be carry-over from other donors' samples. V and J are TRBV7-9 and TRBJ1-1; 10 bases are shared with TRBD1. Sequenced material: whole blood, taken in connection with sensitization to the hapten diphenylcyclopropenone (DPC). DNA for the CDR3: TGTGCCAGCAGGGGGACAGGGGAAGGAACTGAAGCTTTCTTT. As protein: CASRGTGEGTEAFF.